This record looks at one T cell receptor (beta chain) sequence and its context. Unmatched junction bases numbered 6, after V lost 1 base and J lost 0 bases. Per germline, CDR1 MNHNS and CDR2 SASEGT. This CDR3 has 16 residues. These data belong to a study of blood T cell repertoires in COVID-19. Background on the study: The United States, Italy and Spain provided the acute and convalescent COVID-19 samples. The analysed material was cDNA or gDNA that came from T cells, B-cell-depleted T cells, or PBMCs.

Assay used: immunoSEQ multiplex PCR; TCRdb lists only in-frame clones, some missing. The profile shows some 120,000 clones, about 88% of them singletons. The sample taken for sequencing was peripheral blood. The source is a man aged 35 to 55 with acute or convalescent COVID-19. This chain uses TRBV6-1 with TRBJ2-7; 7 bases map to TRBD2. CDR3 nucleotides: TGTGCCAGCAGTGAAGGGAGAGGGAGGGGCTCCTACGAGCAGTACTTC. This translates into CASSEGRGRGSYEQYF.